This is a list of T cell receptor beta chains from one sample in a study of blood T cells in healthy people across ages. TCRdb passed the 5' RACE reads through MiXCR, listing each CDR3 protein once. Of roughly 1.9 million distinct CDR3 sequences listed, about 39% are singletons. The sample was blood. The source of these receptors is a human donor in good health. Both conserved end residues are part of each CDR3. D genes are given only for firm matches. A clone size is listed for some rows: how often the clone was seen (once, few, many), or a class if it is expanded.

>TRBJ2-1|TRBV7-8|TRBD1|once
TGTGCCAGCAGCTCTCTCGGGACAGGGGACAATGAGCAGTTCTTC
CASSSLGTGDNEQFF
>TRBJ2-7|TRBV20-1|.|.
TGCAGTGCCCCTATCCCGGGACACGATTACGAGCAGTACTTC
CSAPIPGHDYEQYF
>TRBJ1-1|TRBV11-2|.|.
TGTGCCAGCACCTATAGTTGGGTCACTGAAGCTTTCTTT
CASTYSWVTEAFF
>TRBJ2-3|TRBV12-3/TRBV12-4|.|.
TGTGCCAGCAACACCCGACGGGCAGATACGCAGTATTTT
CASNTRRADTQYF
>TRBJ1-2|TRBV29-1|.|.
TGCAGCGTCCGGGACACCCATTTCCTCCATGGCTACACCTTC
CSVRDTHFLHGYTF
>TRBJ2-3|TRBV13|.|few
TGTGCCAGCAGCGATCGGAGTTCTAGCACAGATACGCAGTATTTT
CASSDRSSSTDTQYF
>TRBJ2-3|TRBV29-1|.|.
TGCAGCGTCCAACACGGTCAACATACGCAGTATTTT
CSVQHGQHTQYF
>TRBJ2-1|TRBV5-1|.|.
TGCGCCAGCAGCTTGACAGGTCGGGATAAGCACAATGAGCAGTTCTTC
CASSLTGRDKHNEQFF
>TRBJ2-7|TRBV10-2|TRBD1|.
TGCGCCCGCACTGACGGGGACAGAACCAACGAGCAGTACTTC
CARTDGDRTNEQYF
>TRBJ2-7|TRBV28|.|.
TGTGCCAGCAGTTTAGTAGGGGCCCATACCTACGAGCAGTACTTC
CASSLVGAHTYEQYF
>TRBJ2-1|TRBV9|TRBD1|.
TGTGCCAGCAGCGTAGGGGACAGGCCCAATGAGCAGTTCTTC
CASSVGDRPNEQFF
>TRBJ2-5|TRBV5-1|.|.
TGCGCCAGCAGCCCAAGAAGGGAGCAAGAGACCCAGTACTTC
CASSPRREQETQYF
>TRBJ2-7|TRBV6-1|.|.
TGTGCCAGCAGTGAGGATGGTCCCGAGCAGTACTTC
CASSEDGPEQYF
>TRBJ1-2|TRBV20-1|.|.
TGCAGCTACTTCGGTGGGGGCTATGGCTACACCTTC
CSYFGGGYGYTF
>TRBJ1-2|TRBV7-2|TRBD1|.
TGTGCCAGCAGCTTTCGAGAGACAGGGGGCGACGGCTACACCTTC
CASSFRETGGDGYTF
>TRBJ1-4|TRBV15|.|.
TGTGCCACCAGCACCTACAGTGCAACTAATGAAAAACTGTTTTTT
CATSTYSATNEKLFF
>TRBJ2-1|TRBV7-6|TRBD2|.
TGTGCCAGCAGCTTAAGGGGGACTAGCGGGGCCCAAGAGCAGTTCTTC
CASSLRGTSGAQEQFF
>TRBJ2-5|TRBV4-3|.|.
TGCGCCAGCACGGACGGGGACAACGGGAGTCAAGAGACCCAGTACTTC
CASTDGDNGSQETQYF
>TRBJ1-1|TRBV2|.|.
TGTGCCACCATTGACTCATTGAACACTGAAGCTTTCTTT
CATIDSLNTEAFF
>TRBJ1-1|TRBV2|.|few
TGTGCCACTCTGGGAGGCACTGAAGCTTTCTTT
CATLGGTEAFF
>TRBJ2-7|TRBV29-1|TRBD1|many
TGCAGCGCCTCGACAGGGGTCTACGAGCAGTACTTC
CSASTGVYEQYF
>TRBJ2-6|TRBV5-1|TRBD1|many
TGCGCCAGCTCTCCAGGGACAGGTCTCTCTGGGGCCAACGTCCTGACTTTC
CASSPGTGLSGANVLTF
>TRBJ1-2|TRBV7-8|TRBD1|few
TGTGCCAGCAGCCAAACGTTACGACAGGGGGAGGGCTACACCTTC
CASSQTLRQGEGYTF
>TRBJ2-1|TRBV28|TRBD2|few
TGTGCCAGCACCCATGCGGGGGGGGTGCCCAATGAGCAGTTCTTC
CASTHAGGVPNEQFF